The rows below give T cell receptor beta chains drawn from one sample of a study of immune cell composition in non-small cell lung cancer. Sequenced by immunoSEQ multiplex PCR; TCRdb stores in-frame clones only, minus some. The data hold about 15,000 clones, with around 69% observed a single time. The sequenced sample was lung tumor tissue. These receptors were taken from a human donor with non-small cell lung cancer. Each CDR3 is given with its conserved first and last residue.

v_call | cdr3_aa
TRBV19 | CASTQDRINTEAFF
TRBV4-1 | CASSRGVYNEQFF
TRBV6-1 | CASSKGQGPGEQYF
TRBV5-1 | CASSSGQGTLNTEAFF
TRBV7-9 | CASSYPPGQVTNSPLHF
TRBV2 | CASGLDRGPWLDF
TRBV4-3 | CASSQGQGAGDTQYF
TRBV7-8 | CASSFPRQGSRRDNEQFF
TRBV13 | CASSLEQGYEQYF
TRBV5-6 | CASSFLWDRGTGYTF
TRBV5-1 | CASSQGTGGNTDTQYF
TRBV5-4 | CASSPSVVFYGYTF
TRBV7-2 | CASSLVGRSNQPQHF
TRBV4-2 | CASSPRGQGVTGELFF
TRBV30 | CAWSMGNEQYF
TRBV7-9 | CASSLGQVDIQYF
TRBV7-6 | CASSLDVGLADSYEQYF